The 7 T cell receptor beta chains listed next were all sequenced from one sample in a study of blood T cell repertoires in COVID-19. Here immunoSEQ multiplex PCR was the method, and the copy in TCRdb shows in-frame clones only, minus some. Of hundreds of thousands of clones in the sample, 87% were seen once. Sequencing was performed on PBMCs or T cells enriched from blood (not recorded which). These receptors were taken from a woman between 40 and 50 years old who had recovered from COVID-19.

This chain links TRBV10-1 with TRBJ2-1; the D gene is possibly TRBD1 (5 bases). Germline values: CDR1 WNHNN, CDR2 SYGVQD (reference sequence). CDR3 length equals 14 residues. Between the trimmed V and J ends, which lost 3 bases and 1 base, there was a span of 7 bases. CDR3 loop: CASSEGDSYNEQFF. For the CDR3, the DNA is TGCGCCAGCAGTGAAGGGGATTCCTACAATGAGCAGTTCTTC.

This sequence joins TRBV6-5 and TRBJ1-5; TRBD1 agrees at 10 bases. With V trimmed by 6 bases and J by 2 bases, 4 bases remained unmatched. The germline CDR1 and CDR2 sequences are MNHEY and SVGAGI. The CDR3 loop spans 15 amino acids. The CDR3 sequence: CASSPGTGGNQPQHF. For the CDR3, the DNA is TGTGCCAGCAGCCCCGGGACAGGGGGCAATCAGCCCCAGCATTTT.

The chain employs TRBV18 and TRBJ2-1; possibly TRBD1 for D (5 bases). The CDR3 is 12 amino acids. Per the germline V gene, CDR1 is KGHSH and CDR2 is LQKENI. V was shortened by 8 bases and J by 5 bases, with 10 bases between the two germline ends. In DNA, the CDR3 is TGTGCCAGCACGACAGACGACAATGAGCAGTTCTTC. It specifies CASTTDDNEQFF. Complete variable domain (other parts from reference TRBV18 and TRBJ2-1): NAGVMQNPRHLVRRRGQEARLRCSPMKGHSHVYWYRQLPEEGLKFMVYLQKENIIDESGMPKERFSAEFPKEGPSILRIQQVVRGDSAAYFCASTTDDNEQFFGPGTRLTVL.

The V and J genes are TRBV6-4 and TRBJ1-5; D perhaps matches TRBD1 (5 bases). Germline V gene lookup returns CDR1 MRHNA and CDR2 SNTAGT. The V and J ends lost 3 bases and 4 bases respectively, with 10 bases between them. This CDR3 region has 14 residues. The CDR3 reads CASSEQGGNQPQHF. The CDR3 region has the DNA TGTGCCAGCAGTGAGCAGGGTGGGAATCAGCCCCAGCATTTT.

The chain employs TRBV13 and TRBJ1-1, with D possibly matching TRBD1 (6 bases). The germline gives CDR1 PRHDT, CDR2 FYEKMQ (reference sequence). Deletions cut 3 bases from V and 0 bases from J, with 14 bases between. The CDR3 totals 16 residues. CDR3 DNA sequence: TGTGCCAGCAGCTTGGGTGGCAGGGGTATGAACACTGAAGCTTTCTTT. This gives the protein CASSLGGRGMNTEAFF.

The J gene is TRBJ1-3, the V gene TRBV7-9; D unresolved. The germline V gene encodes CDR1 SEHNR and CDR2 FQNEAQ (reference sequence). This CDR3 region has 14 residues. The V and J ends lost 9 bases and 7 bases respectively, with 19 bases between them. The CDR3 DNA follows: TGTGCCAGGGGAGACCCAATCTTCGCTAACACCATATATTTT. It yields the protein CARGDPIFANTIYF.

This clone has just one count. V is TRBV24-1 and J is TRBJ2-5; 9 nucleotides agree with TRBD1. Trimming at V came to 3 bases and at J to 5 bases, leaving 6 bases not matched to a gene. Germline CDR1 and CDR2: KGHDR and SFDVKD. CDR3 length equals 15 residues. CDR3 loop: CATSDPGQGPETQYF. CDR3 nucleotide sequence: TGTGCCACCAGTGATCCGGGACAGGGTCCCGAGACCCAGTACTTC.